A selection of T cell receptor beta chains follows, all from one sample in a study of a mutant IDH1 vaccine in newly diagnosed glioma. Their antigen targets remain unknown. Assay: immunoSEQ multiplex PCR; the TCRdb copy retains only in-frame clones and omits some. The sample shows about 42,000 clones, roughly 85% of them seen only once. Material: PBMCs, obtained from a glioma patient whose treatment included an IDH1 peptide vaccine. These receptors originate from a man aged 35 to 55 with glioma. CDR3s include the opening cysteine and the closing phenylalanine or tryptophan. D genes are given only for firm matches. A clone size is listed for some rows: how often the clone was seen (once, few, many), or a class if it is expanded.

v_gene,j_gene,d_gene,abundance,CDR3aa,CDR3nt
TRBV5-1,TRBJ1-5,-,once,CASSLEGANQPQHF,TGCGCCAGCAGCTTGGAAGGGGCCAATCAGCCCCAGCATTTT
TRBV5-1,TRBJ2-1,TRBD1,-,CASRTQGADNEQFF,TGCGCCAGCAGAACCCAGGGGGCAGACAATGAGCAGTTCTTC
TRBV6-5,TRBJ1-4,-,once,CASSWGQRTNEKLFF,TGTGCCAGCAGTTGGGGTCAAAGAACTAATGAAAAACTGTTTTTT
TRBV9,TRBJ2-3,-,-,CASSVVADTQYF,TGTGCCAGCAGCGTAGTAGCAGATACGCAGTATTTT
TRBV11-2,TRBJ1-3,-,once,CASSPPVGNTIYF,TGTGCCAGCAGCCCTCCAGTTGGAAACACCATATATTTT
TRBV6-4,TRBJ2-3,-,-,CASSEQGAIDTQYF,TGTGCCAGCAGTGAACAAGGGGCAATAGATACGCAGTATTTT
TRBV5-4,TRBJ2-2,TRBD2,-,CASSLLAGSNTGELFF,TGTGCCAGCAGCTTATTAGCGGGGTCAAACACCGGGGAGCTGTTTTTT
TRBV16,TRBJ1-1,-,few,CASSPARGTEAFF,TGTGCCAGCAGCCCAGCCCGGGGCACTGAAGCTTTCTTT
TRBV7-2,TRBJ2-3,TRBD1,once,CASSRDRARTDTQYF,TGTGCCAGCAGCCGTGACAGGGCCCGCACAGATACGCAGTATTTT
TRBV5-1,TRBJ2-7,-,-,CASSLLFSSYEQYF,TGCGCCAGCAGCTTGTTGTTCAGTTCCTACGAGCAGTACTTC
TRBV28,TRBJ1-5,-,-,CASSLVRGNQPQHF,TGTGCCAGCAGTTTAGTGAGAGGGAATCAGCCCCAGCATTTT
TRBV19,TRBJ1-5,-,once,CASSSGGGHNQPQHF,TGTGCCAGTAGCTCCGGAGGCGGCCATAATCAGCCCCAGCATTTT
TRBV6-1,TRBJ1-1,-,few,CASSVRSTEAFF,TGTGCCAGCAGTGTTAGAAGCACTGAAGCTTTCTTT
TRBV5-1,TRBJ2-7,TRBD2,few,CASSLGLAGSYEQYF,TGCGCCAGCAGCTTGGGACTAGCGGGGTCCTACGAGCAGTACTTC
TRBV7-3,TRBJ1-4,TRBD1,-,CASSPTGDGKLFF,TGTGCCAGCAGCCCTACAGGGGACGGAAAACTGTTTTTT
TRBV18,TRBJ1-2,TRBD1,-,CASSPQGQGQYGYTF,TGTGCCAGCTCACCTCAGGGACAGGGGCAATATGGCTACACCTTC
TRBV19,TRBJ2-7,-,-,CASSNRGTEQYF,TGTGCCAGTAGTAATAGGGGGACCGAGCAGTACTTC
TRBV28,TRBJ2-7,-,-,CASSSGQYEQYF,TGTGCCAGCAGTTCCGGACAGTACGAGCAGTACTTC
TRBV2,TRBJ1-4,-,-,CASSEMGAGEKLFF,TGTGCCAGCAGTGAAATGGGGGCTGGTGAAAAACTGTTTTTT
TRBV29-1,TRBJ2-7,-,-,CSVRGGTLYEQYF,TGCAGCGTCAGAGGGGGGACCCTCTACGAGCAGTACTTC
TRBV29-1,TRBJ2-3,-,-,CSVEGQGWSTDTQYF,TGCAGCGTTGAAGGCCAGGGCTGGAGCACAGATACGCAGTATTTT
TRBV25-1,TRBJ2-2,-,-,CASRLTNTGELFF,TGTGCCAGCAGACTGACCAACACCGGGGAGCTGTTTTTT
TRBV7-7,TRBJ2-5,TRBD1,few,CASSSTGGGETQYF,TGTGCCAGCAGCTCCACAGGGGGTGGTGAGACCCAGTACTTC
TRBV5-6,TRBJ1-2,TRBD1,-,CASSQWTGNKNYGYTF,TGTGCCAGCAGCCAGTGGACAGGGAACAAAAACTATGGCTACACCTTC
TRBV9,TRBJ2-2,-,-,CASSSRLGGGELFF,TGTGCCAGCAGTTCCCGGTTAGGAGGCGGGGAGCTGTTTTTT
TRBV5-1,TRBJ2-3,-,-,CASSLNRVGNTDTQYF,TGCGCCAGCAGCTTGAACAGGGTAGGAAACACAGATACGCAGTATTTT
TRBV2,TRBJ2-3,-,-,CAGRPGLSTDTQYF,TGTGCCGGGAGACCGGGACTCAGCACAGATACGCAGTATTTT
TRBV7-2,TRBJ1-4,-,-,CASSLTLGPPREELFF,TGTGCCAGCAGCTTGACCTTGGGCCCCCCTAGGGAGGAACTGTTTTTT
TRBV15,TRBJ2-3,TRBD2,-,CAINEWREDPTDTQYF,TGTGCCATCAACGAGTGGCGGGAGGATCCTACAGATACGCAGTATTTT
TRBV19,TRBJ1-1,-,-,CASKESGGRTEAFF,TGTGCCAGTAAGGAATCGGGGGGGAGGACTGAAGCTTTCTTT
TRBV5-1,TRBJ2-2,-,-,CASSLDGRVTGELFF,TGCGCCAGCAGCTTGGACGGGAGAGTAACCGGGGAGCTGTTTTTT
TRBV5-1,TRBJ2-7,TRBD2,-,CASSSGGAGGILHEQYF,TGCGCCAGCAGCTCGGGGGGGGCGGGAGGTATTCTCCACGAGCAGTACTTC
TRBV19,TRBJ2-7,TRBD2,few,CASSIGGSSGYEQYF,TGTGCCAGTAGTATAGGCGGGAGTAGTGGATACGAGCAGTACTTC
TRBV11-2,TRBJ2-7,-,-,CASSEGLPSSYEQYF,TGTGCCAGCAGCGAGGGACTCCCCAGCTCCTACGAGCAGTACTTC
TRBV5-1,TRBJ2-5,TRBD1,-,CASSRTGQGARETQYF,TGCGCCAGCAGCCGGACGGGACAGGGGGCGCGAGAGACCCAGTACTTC
TRBV7-8,TRBJ2-2,TRBD2,-,CASSLARASGRSGELFF,TGTGCCAGCAGCTTAGCGCGGGCTAGCGGGAGATCCGGGGAGCTGTTTTTT
TRBV7-9,TRBJ2-6,-,-,CASSGRASLSGANVLTF,TGTGCCAGCAGCGGCCGGGCCTCACTCTCTGGGGCCAACGTCCTGACTTTC
TRBV15,TRBJ1-3,-,-,CATSRERGSGNTIYF,TGTGCCACCAGCAGAGAAAGGGGAAGTGGAAACACCATATATTTT
TRBV5-8,TRBJ1-3,TRBD1,once,CASSLQGVGNTIYF,TGTGCCAGCAGCCTACAGGGGGTAGGAAACACCATATATTTT
TRBV7-6,TRBJ1-1,-,-,CASSLGRANTEAFF,TGTGCCAGCAGCTTAGGCAGGGCGAACACTGAAGCTTTCTTT
TRBV4-1,TRBJ2-7,-,-,CASSRTASGQLYEQYF,TGCGCCAGCAGCCGGACCGCTTCGGGACAACTCTACGAGCAGTACTTC
TRBV7-2,TRBJ2-6,-,-,CASSFYGANVLTF,TGTGCCAGCAGCTTCTATGGGGCCAACGTCCTGACCTTC
TRBV2,TRBJ2-2,TRBD1,few,CASSVGQTPGTGELFF,TGTGCCAGCAGTGTGGGACAGACCCCAGGCACCGGGGAGCTGTTTTTT
TRBV7-2,TRBJ2-5,TRBD1,-,CASSYRDREVETQYF,TGTGCCAGCAGCTACCGGGACAGGGAGGTCGAGACCCAGTACTTC
TRBV6-5,TRBJ2-2,-,-,CASHPQETGELFF,TGTGCCAGTCACCCCCAGGAGACCGGGGAGCTGTTTTTT
TRBV5-8,TRBJ2-3,-,-,CASSWGSSTDTQYF,TGTGCCAGCAGCTGGGGCTCGAGCACAGATACGCAGTATTTT
TRBV28,TRBJ2-1,-,-,CASSFRRDYNEQFF,TGTGCCAGCAGTTTTAGGAGGGACTACAATGAGCAGTTCTTC
TRBV6-5,TRBJ2-7,-,once,CASSRWRDEQYF,TGTGCCAGCAGTCGTTGGAGGGACGAGCAGTACTTC
TRBV21-1,TRBJ2-5,-,-,CASSKTRLAGIRETQYF,TGTGCCAGCAGTAAAACCAGACTAGCGGGAATCAGGGAGACCCAGTACTTC
TRBV7-6,TRBJ2-7,-,-,CASSLEALQAYEQYF,TGTGCCAGCAGCTTAGAGGCGCTACAGGCCTACGAGCAGTACTTC